The rows below give T cell receptor beta chains drawn from one sample of a study of blood T cell repertoires in COVID-19. Assay: immunoSEQ multiplex PCR; the TCRdb copy retains only in-frame clones and omits some. The sample records around 250,000 clones, about 90% being singletons. Sample: PBMCs or T cells enriched from blood (not recorded which). The source of these receptors is a human donor in a cohort exposed to, infected with or recovered from COVID-19 (not recorded which). The donor label of this sample is uncertain. Each CDR3 is given with its conserved first and last residue. Fields, in order: D gene, V gene, J gene, clone size, CDR3 length, CDR3 protein, CDR3 DNA. The D gene is left open where the match is weak. Clone size, where shown, is once, few, many, or a class for clones that have expanded.

>TRBD2|TRBV9|TRBJ2-1|.|15
CASSSRAGGLHEQFF
TGTGCCAGCAGCTCACGAGCGGGGGGGCTTCATGAGCAGTTCTTC
>TRBD2|TRBV7-8|TRBJ2-5|.|16
CASSQSGGIIQETQYF
TGTGCCAGCAGCCAGAGCGGGGGGATCATCCAAGAGACCCAGTACTTC
>.|TRBV7-9|TRBJ1-4|.|15
CASSAQGNPIEKLFF
TGTGCCAGCAGCGCGCAGGGGAATCCAATTGAAAAACTGTTTTTT
>TRBD1|TRBV19|TRBJ1-2|.|15
CASSMWGTGTRGYTF
TGTGCCAGTAGTATGTGGGGGACAGGGACGCGAGGCTACACCTTC
>TRBD1|TRBV12-3/TRBV12-4|TRBJ2-3|.|13
CASGQGRTDTQYF
TGTGCCAGCGGACAGGGGCGCACAGATACGCAGTATTTT
>.|TRBV27|TRBJ1-2|.|13
CASSPMGAGGYTF
TGTGCCAGCAGTCCTATGGGGGCAGGGGGCTACACCTTC
>TRBD1|TRBV27|TRBJ2-6|.|18
CASSPIYRGRPGANVLTF
TGTGCCAGCAGTCCCATATACAGGGGAAGGCCCGGGGCCAACGTCCTGACTTTC
>.|TRBV3-1/TRBV3-2|TRBJ2-1|.|19
CASSRYTGTGGGPGNEQFF
TGTGCCAGCAGCCGATATACCGGGACCGGCGGGGGCCCAGGCAATGAGCAGTTCTTC
>.|TRBV7-2|TRBJ1-4|.|14
CASSLVTGREKLFF
TGTGCCAGCAGCTTAGTGACAGGTCGGGAAAAACTGTTTTTT
>TRBD1|TRBV6-1|TRBJ2-2|.|15
CASSEQGANTGELFF
TGTGCCAGCAGTGAACAGGGGGCGAACACCGGGGAGCTGTTTTTT
>.|TRBV10-3|TRBJ1-2|.|14
CAISEKGTSYGYTF
TGTGCCATCAGTGAAAAGGGGACAAGCTATGGCTACACCTTC
>.|TRBV7-9|TRBJ2-3|.|17
CASRPRTSQGDTDTQYF
TGTGCCAGCAGACCCCGGACTAGCCAGGGGGACACAGATACGCAGTATTTT
>TRBD1|TRBV9|TRBJ2-7|.|13
CASSATTGGEQYF
TGTGCCAGCAGCGCAACTACAGGGGGCGAGCAGTACTTC
>.|TRBV29-1|TRBJ2-7|.|13
CSVEDPAGNEQYF
TGCAGCGTTGAAGATCCGGCAGGAAACGAGCAGTACTTC
>.|TRBV18|TRBJ1-1|.|13
CASSPTYGTEAFF
TGTGCCAGCTCACCTACTTATGGCACTGAAGCTTTCTTT
>TRBD1|TRBV6-5|TRBJ1-1|.|12
CASSLQGLEAFF
TGTGCCAGCAGCCTACAGGGGCTAGAAGCTTTCTTT
>TRBD1|TRBV5-4|TRBJ1-2|many|15
CASSSGTGSFYGYTF
TGTGCCAGCAGCTCTGGGACAGGGTCATTCTATGGCTACACCTTC
>.|TRBV6-6|TRBJ1-6|.|17
CASSRDSTSPYNSPLHF
TGTGCCAGCAGTCGGGACTCTACGTCCCCCTATAATTCACCCCTCCACTTT
>TRBD1|TRBV7-6|TRBJ2-7|.|15
CASSAYTGGTYEQYF
TGTGCCAGCAGCGCGTATACAGGGGGCACCTACGAGCAGTACTTC
>.|TRBV19|TRBJ1-1|once|14
CASSMGEGGTEAFF
TGTGCCAGTAGTATGGGGGAAGGGGGAACTGAAGCTTTCTTT
>TRBD1|TRBV7-9|TRBJ2-5|.|15
CASSPRGSEQETQYF
TGTGCCAGCAGCCCCAGGGGGTCCGAACAAGAGACCCAGTACTTC
>TRBD1|TRBV9|TRBJ2-7|.|17
CASSVRQGALSSYEQYF
TGTGCCAGCAGCGTCAGACAGGGGGCCCTAAGCTCCTACGAGCAGTACTTC
>TRBD2|TRBV7-2|TRBJ2-1|.|16
CASSLVNLAGADEQFF
TGTGCCAGCAGCTTAGTTAATCTAGCGGGGGCAGATGAGCAGTTCTTC
>.|TRBV19|TRBJ1-1|.|13
CASSLTGQSLAFF
TGTGCCAGTAGTTTGACAGGACAGTCGCTAGCTTTCTTT
>TRBD1|TRBV11-3|TRBJ1-4|.|14
CASSPRTGDEKLFF
TGTGCCAGCAGCCCCCGGACAGGGGATGAAAAACTGTTTTTT
>.|TRBV14|TRBJ2-1|.|16
CASSQAGGLSYNEQFF
TGTGCCAGCAGCCAAGCGGGGGGCCTCTCCTACAATGAGCAGTTCTTC
>TRBD2|TRBV7-2|TRBJ2-3|.|16
CASSSTLAGGKDTQYF
TGTGCCAGCAGCTCAACTCTAGCGGGGGGAAAAGATACGCAGTATTTT
>.|TRBV7-3|TRBJ2-3|.|19
CASSLDRMLGDSSTDTQYF
TGTGCCAGCAGCTTAGATCGTATGTTGGGAGACTCTAGCACAGATACGCAGTATTTT
>.|TRBV7-2|TRBJ1-2|once|16
CASSPVRVPTNYGYTF
TGTGCCAGCAGCCCCGTACGGGTACCTACTAACTATGGCTACACCTTC
>TRBD1|TRBV2|TRBJ1-4|.|14
CASFLRQGAEKLFF
TGTGCCAGCTTCTTAAGGCAGGGGGCAGAAAAACTGTTTTTT
>.|TRBV4-3|TRBJ2-4|.|15
CASSQQGDTLNIQYF
TGCGCCAGCAGCCAACAAGGGGACACCTTAAACATTCAGTACTTC
>TRBD2|TRBV27|TRBJ2-1|.|18
CASSFVTSGGPSYNEQFF
TGTGCCAGCAGTTTTGTCACTAGCGGGGGGCCCTCCTACAATGAGCAGTTCTTC